This T cell receptor delta chain was retrieved from a study of gammadelta T cells in human blood. TCRdb fed the RT-PCR reads into CATT to redo clone calling. The sample yields 1,000 or so delta-chain clones, approximately 18% seen once. This clone was observed a few times. Its specificity is unknown. This sequence may be a read error, since a much larger clone differs from it by one base. General study results and limits: Microbial exposure reportedly appeared to drive polyclonal expansion of innate gamma-delta T cells right after birth.

Per the germline V gene, CDR1 is GEAIGNYY and CDR2 is EKD. The CDR3 runs 13 residues. With V trimmed by 6 bases and J by 4 bases, 2 bases remained unmatched. The material sequenced was Vgamma9Vdelta2 gamma-delta T cells from fetal blood. The TCR was taken from a human fetus. The chain links TRDV2 to TRDJ2; 9 positions agree with TRDD3. The CDR3 DNA reads as TGTGCCTGTTCACTGGGGGAGACAGCACAACTCTTCTTT. Protein product: CACSLGETAQLFF.